This note documents a single TCR beta chain sequence. The CDR3 runs to 15 residues. Germline V gives CDR1 LNHNV, CDR2 YYDKDF (reference sequence). With 3 bases clipped from V and 10 bases from J, the junction kept 11 bases outside the gene matches. Measured with immunoSEQ multiplex PCR; TCRdb has only the in-frame clones, and not every one. The repertoire holds around 110,000 clones, with about nine tenths as singletons. The sample belongs to a study of T cell changes during pregnancy in multiple sclerosis. This clonotype originated in a female donor with multiple sclerosis, enrolled in a pregnancy study. The J gene is TRBJ1-4, the V gene TRBV15, with 7 positions matching TRBD1. The sequencing here drew on peripheral blood, taken after pregnancy. The CDR3 loop reads CATSSNLRGRGKLFF. In DNA, the CDR3 is TGTGCCACCAGCAGCAACCTAAGGGGGCGCGGAAAACTGTTTTTT.